This record concerns one T cell receptor beta chain sequence. This entry comes from a study of blood T cell repertoires in COVID-19. Study as a whole: T cells, B-cell-depleted T cells, or PBMCs supplied cDNA or gDNA.

The germline CDR1 and CDR2 sequences are KGHSH and LQKENI. The ends lost 1 base at V and 1 base at J; junction bases unmatched: 6. CDR3 length: 16 residues. As originally analysed: Amplification of reference gene primers was used by the study to estimate nucleated cell counts. The assay was immunoSEQ multiplex PCR, and TCRdb's table has in-frame clones only and misses some. V and J calls and clone size are copied from that table; D and trimming were computed from the DNA. Of roughly 260,000 clones listed, 85% to 90% are singletons. Material: peripheral blood. The TCR comes from a middle-aged woman with acute or convalescent COVID-19. The chain combines TRBV18 with TRBJ1-1, with 7 nucleotides matching TRBD1. The CDR3 nucleotides are TGTGCCAGCTCACCACAGGGGGCGGCCCCGAACACTGAAGCTTTCTTT. It codes for CASSPQGAAPNTEAFF.